The 15 T cell receptor beta chains below were found in one sample sequenced in a study of OX40 agonist ivuxolimab in advanced cancers. The library was obtained by the immunoSEQ multiplex PCR assay. TCRdb provides this immuneACCESS table in a form limited to in-frame rearrangements. Some clones are lacking; in checked studies, under half of them reflect an unresolved V gene, and why the rest are absent is not known. This sample has 65,000 to 95,000 clones in its table, and around 90% of those were observed once. Of the sample, roughly 2.1% is held by the ten largest clones. Specimen: CD4+ or CD8+ T cells sorted from blood, collected in a trial of the OX40 agonist ivuxolimab. The receptors come from an adult with an advanced solid tumor such as melanoma, head and neck, liver or kidney cancer.

CDR3 DNA sequence: TGCGCCAGCAGCTTAGGACAGGGGATGGCAGAGACCCAGTACTTC. It encodes CASSLGQGMAETQYF. The chain combines TRBV5-1 with TRBJ2-5, with 9 bases matching TRBD1. The CDR3 spans 15 residues. The germline CDR1 and CDR2 sequences are SGHRS and YFSETQ. V shed 2 bases, J shed 4 bases, and the junction held 6 bases outside the gene matches.

This clone was counted a single time. The chain uses TRBV18 and TRBJ2-5; D remains ambiguous. V lost 3 bases and J 2 bases, leaving 10 bases between the germline ends. The CDR3 contains 14 residues. Germline CDR1 and CDR2: KGHSH and LQKENI. The CDR3 reads CASSPLAVQETQYF. CDR3 DNA sequence: TGTGCCAGCTCACCTTTAGCAGTACAAGAGACCCAGTACTTC.

The chain uses TRBV5-1 and TRBJ1-3; possibly TRBD1 for D (6 bases). V was cut by 0 bases and J by 0 bases, with 10 bases left in between. This CDR3 is 16 amino acids long. CDR1 is SGHRS, CDR2 YFSETQ, per germline. The CDR3 sequence is CASSLGRGPSGNTIYF. CDR3 coding DNA: TGCGCCAGCAGCTTGGGCAGGGGCCCCTCTGGAAACACCATATATTTT. Variable domain in full (rest from reference TRBV5-1 and TRBJ1-3): KAGVTQTPRYLIKTRGQQVTLSCSPISGHRSVSWYQQTPGQGLQFLFEYFSETQRNKGNFPGRFSGRQFSNSRSEMNVSTLELGDSALYLCASSLGRGPSGNTIYFGEGSWLTVV.

The chain combines TRBV30 with TRBJ2-3, with 8 bases that match TRBD2. This CDR3 region has 13 residues. Germline values: CDR1 GTSNPN, CDR2 SVGIG (reference sequence). V lost 2 bases to trimming and J lost 7 bases; unmatched junction nucleotides: 5. Here the CDR3 DNA reads TGTGCCTGGAGTAGCGGGGGCCCAAATACGCAGTATTTT. Protein sequence: CAWSSGGPNTQYF.

The chain links TRBV7-2 to TRBJ1-1, with D maybe TRBD1 (6 bases). There are 15 residues in the CDR3. V was cut by 5 bases and J by 4 bases, with 17 bases left in between. From germline, CDR1 is SGHTA and CDR2 FQGNSA. CDR3 nucleotide sequence: TGTGCCAGCAGCCCGATGGGGGGCGTCAGCACTGAAGCTTTCTTT. Residues: CASSPMGGVSTEAFF.

This chain uses TRBV7-9 with TRBJ2-5; D ambiguous. V was clipped by 5 bases and J by 7 bases, with 17 bases between them. The CDR3 loop spans 14 amino acids. Germline CDR1 and CDR2: SEHNR and FQNEAQ (reference sequence). The CDR3 here is CASSRIPRDGTQYF. CDR3 coding DNA: TGTGCCAGCAGCCGAATACCGCGCGATGGGACCCAGTACTTC.

The V call is TRBV28, the J call TRBJ2-7, with D possibly called TRBD1 or TRBD2 (5 bases each). CDR3 size: 16 residues. The germline CDR1 and CDR2 sequences are MDHEN and SYDVKM. V lost 6 bases, J lost 3 bases, and 21 bases lay in between. Here the CDR3 reads CASRPPSGTANYEQYF. CDR3 in DNA: TGTGCCAGCAGACCCCCTAGTGGGACGGCTAACTACGAGCAGTACTTC.

This clone appeared a few times. The chain has TRBV6-5 and TRBJ2-7; 7 nucleotides match TRBD1. The CDR3 is 16 amino acids. CDR1 and CDR2 (germline): MNHEY, SVGAGI. The V and J ends lost 0 bases and 4 bases, in that order; junction bases with no gene match: 9. CDR3 bases: TGTGCCAGCAGTTACTCCTCCTGGACAGGAAGGTACGAGCAGTACTTC. Translated: CASSYSSWTGRYEQYF.

The rearrangement joins TRBV5-5 to TRBJ1-3; unclear D gene. Germline V gene lookup returns CDR1 SGHKS and CDR2 YYEKEE (reference sequence). V lost 1 base to trimming and J lost 1 base, with 9 bases between them. The CDR3 has 15 residues. CDR3 residues: CASSLSMQSGNTIYF. The CDR3, as DNA: TGTGCCAGCAGCTTGAGTATGCAGTCTGGAAACACCATATATTTT. The full variable domain, its missing parts supplied by reference TRBV5-5 and TRBJ1-3, is DAGVTQSPTHLIKTRGQQVTLRCSPISGHKSVSWYQQVLGQGPQFIFQYYEKEERGRGNFPDRFSARQFPNYSSELNVNALLLGDSALYLCASSLSMQSGNTIYFGEGSWLTVV.

The chain employs TRBV11-2 and TRBJ1-4; 8 nucleotides align to TRBD1. CDR1 and CDR2 (germline): SGHAT, FQNNGV. The CDR3 is 15 amino acids. With V trimmed by 4 bases and J by 4 bases, 5 bases remained unmatched. CDR3 coding DNA: TGTGCCAGCAGCTATGGGGACAGGAGTAATGAAAAACTGTTTTTT. Protein: CASSYGDRSNEKLFF.

Concerning this clone: One junction end does not reproduce the germline sequence, and a read error may be involved. The rearrangement links TRBV7-9 to TRBJ1-1; TRBD1 matches 12 bases. This CDR3 has 15 amino acids. Per the germline V gene, CDR1 is SEHNR and CDR2 is FQNEAQ (reference sequence). The CDR3 is CASSWGTGGNNEAFF. CDR3 nucleotides: TGTGCCAGCAGCTGGGGGACAGGGGGCAACAATGAAGCTTTCTTT.

CDR3 sequence: CAWSGTWDPENEKLFF. The CDR3 bases are TGTGCCTGGAGTGGCACGTGGGATCCGGAGAATGAAAAACTGTTTTTT. The V gene is TRBV30, the J gene TRBJ1-4; D ambiguous. The CDR3 is made up of 16 amino acids. Germline V gene sequence: CDR1 GTSNPN, CDR2 SVGIG (reference sequence). V was clipped by 1 base and J by 5 bases, with 17 bases between them.

The V and J genes are TRBV5-1 and TRBJ2-4, with D perhaps matching TRBD1 (5 bases). The CDR3 length is 14 residues. Germline lookup yields CDR1 SGHRS and CDR2 YFSETQ. V lost 4 bases, J lost 9 bases, and 17 bases lay in between. The CDR3 loop is CASSPRVGPPIQYF. The CDR3, as DNA: TGCGCCAGCAGCCCCAGGGTAGGGCCCCCCATTCAGTACTTC.

The chain couples TRBV4-2 to TRBJ2-7, with a possible D match to TRBD2 (6 bases). Germline V gene lookup returns CDR1 LGHNA and CDR2 YNFKEQ. The CDR3 covers 16 residues. V was trimmed by 1 base and J by 1 base, leaving 14 bases between them. The CDR3 DNA sequence: TGTGCCAGCAGCCAAGGGGTTGGCGGGACTTCCTACGAGCAGTACTTC. Its translation: CASSQGVGGTSYEQYF.

The V call is TRBV19, the J call TRBJ2-3; TRBD2 is a possible D gene (6 bases). In germline, CDR1 is LNHDA, CDR2 SQIVND (reference sequence). V was trimmed by 6 bases and J by 7 bases, leaving 26 bases between them. This CDR3 comprises 17 residues. The CDR3 spells CASSHSRLARSGNTQYF. As DNA, the CDR3 is TGTGCCAGTAGCCACAGTCGGCTAGCGAGATCCGGAAATACGCAGTATTTT.